One T cell receptor (beta chain) is described in this entry. Its antigen is unidentified. The sample comes from a study of T-cell reconstitution after alpha-beta-depleted transplantation in children. Findings and limits, study-wide: The origin of alpha-beta T cells about two months after transplant was reportedly several hundred expanded graft clones. Diversity of TCRbeta at day 60 was high in some patients, arising from surviving recipient T cells and thymic progenitors.

This sample's TCRbeta library carried unique molecular identifier barcodes. One entry per CDR3 protein results from TCRdb running MiXCR on the PCR reads. The repertoire consists of about 60,000 distinct CDR3 sequences, with roughly 45% occurring once and the leading ten covering roughly 98%. Germline CDR1 reads PRHDT; CDR2 reads FYEKMQ (reference sequence). This CDR3 is built from 15 residues. The V gene lost 4 bases and the J gene lost 6 bases, with 19 bases spanning the gap. Here the sequenced sample was PBMCs, mostly from graft donor cells, taken 360 days after TCRalphabeta/CD19-depleted stem cell transplant. The chain has TRBV13 and TRBJ2-7; tentative D call: TRBD1 (6 bases). This sequence originates from a male patient younger than 18 who had a stem cell transplant for acute lymphoblastic leukemia, so the T cells may come from the graft donor. In DNA, the CDR3 is TGTGCCAGCAGCTCCAGGACAGCATTCGGTTCCGAGCAGTACTTC. Translating gives CASSSRTAFGSEQYF.